The rows below give T cell receptor beta chains drawn from one sample of a study of T-cell memory formation after mild COVID-19. One entry per CDR3 protein, called by TCRdb with MiXCR from the 5' RACE reads. The sample has approximately 260,000 distinct CDR3 sequences, roughly 17% seen once. Sequences were obtained from PBMCs or a T cell subset sorted from them (not recorded which). These receptors all come from a man in his late teens or twenties who had mild COVID-19 (a few samples of this study predate the infection). Cell type and time point are not known. Both conserved end residues are part of each CDR3. A D gene is named only where the DNA matches it firmly. The size entry is marked missing in some rows and otherwise reads once, few, many or a size class.

CDR3 protein: CASTSQGASNGYTF
CDR3 DNA: TGCGCCAGCACCTCACAGGGGGCGTCGAATGGCTACACCTTC
CDR3 length: 14
D gene: TRBD1
J gene: TRBJ1-2
V gene: TRBV5-1
clone size: -

CDR3 protein: CASSAQGRGTGELFF
CDR3 DNA: TGCGCCAGCAGCGCCCAGGGACGCGGAACCGGGGAGCTGTTTTTT
CDR3 length: 15
D gene: -
J gene: TRBJ2-2
V gene: TRBV5-1
clone size: few

CDR3 protein: CASSSPGGYTEAFF
CDR3 DNA: TGTGCCAGCAGCTCGCCAGGCGGTTACACTGAAGCTTTCTTT
CDR3 length: 14
D gene: -
J gene: TRBJ1-1
V gene: TRBV7-2
clone size: few

CDR3 protein: CASSLGRVSNTEAFF
CDR3 DNA: TGTGCCAGCAGTTTAGGTCGGGTTTCGAACACTGAAGCTTTCTTT
CDR3 length: 15
D gene: -
J gene: TRBJ1-1
V gene: TRBV28
clone size: -

CDR3 protein: CASSLFAAELFF
CDR3 DNA: TGTGCCAGCAGCTTGTTCGCGGCGGAACTGTTTTTT
CDR3 length: 12
D gene: -
J gene: TRBJ1-4
V gene: TRBV5-5
clone size: -

CDR3 protein: CASSWTSLETQYF
CDR3 DNA: TGCGCCAGCAGCTGGACTAGTCTGGAGACCCAGTACTTC
CDR3 length: 13
D gene: TRBD2
J gene: TRBJ2-5
V gene: TRBV5-1
clone size: few

CDR3 protein: CASSTLRQAYQPQHF
CDR3 DNA: TGTGCCAGTAGTACACTTCGACAGGCCTATCAGCCCCAGCATTTT
CDR3 length: 15
D gene: -
J gene: TRBJ1-5
V gene: TRBV19
clone size: -

CDR3 protein: CASSFVGGRAQPQHF
CDR3 DNA: TGTGCCAGCAGTTTTGTTGGGGGCAGGGCGCAGCCCCAGCATTTT
CDR3 length: 15
D gene: -
J gene: TRBJ1-5
V gene: TRBV6-2/TRBV6-3
clone size: -

CDR3 protein: CATSRSKRSGINEQFF
CDR3 DNA: TGTGCCACCAGCAGATCAAAGAGATCAGGTATCAATGAGCAGTTCTTC
CDR3 length: 16
D gene: -
J gene: TRBJ2-1
V gene: TRBV15
clone size: few

CDR3 protein: CASSVSGGSTYEQYF
CDR3 DNA: TGTGCCAGCAGCGTTAGCGGGGGCTCGACCTACGAGCAGTACTTC
CDR3 length: 15
D gene: TRBD2
J gene: TRBJ2-7
V gene: TRBV7-3
clone size: few

CDR3 protein: CASKLIALAGVTYEQYF
CDR3 DNA: TGTGCCAGCAAACTAATCGCTCTAGCGGGGGTAACCTACGAGCAGTACTTC
CDR3 length: 17
D gene: TRBD2
J gene: TRBJ2-7
V gene: TRBV7-2
clone size: -

CDR3 protein: CASSHSRDRGIYEQYF
CDR3 DNA: TGCGCCAGCAGCCATTCTAGGGACAGGGGGATCTACGAGCAGTACTTC
CDR3 length: 16
D gene: TRBD1
J gene: TRBJ2-7
V gene: TRBV4-1
clone size: -

CDR3 protein: CASSPEGRHNEQFF
CDR3 DNA: TGTGCCAGCAGCCCCGAGGGACGGCACAATGAGCAGTTCTTC
CDR3 length: 14
D gene: -
J gene: TRBJ2-1
V gene: TRBV5-6
clone size: large

CDR3 protein: CASSPPVSYNEQFF
CDR3 DNA: TGTGCCAGCAGCCCCCCGGTCTCCTACAATGAGCAGTTCTTC
CDR3 length: 14
D gene: -
J gene: TRBJ2-1
V gene: TRBV9
clone size: -

CDR3 protein: CSVTGTSGGTDTQYF
CDR3 DNA: TGCAGCGTTACAGGGACTAGCGGGGGCACAGATACGCAGTATTTT
CDR3 length: 15
D gene: TRBD2
J gene: TRBJ2-3
V gene: TRBV29-1
clone size: few

CDR3 protein: CASSQGDGFTDTQYF
CDR3 DNA: TGCGCCAGCAGCCAGGGGGACGGCTTCACAGATACGCAGTATTTT
CDR3 length: 15
D gene: -
J gene: TRBJ2-3
V gene: TRBV4-3
clone size: -

CDR3 protein: CASSATAFNSPLHF
CDR3 DNA: TGTGCCAGCAGTGCGACAGCTTTTAATTCACCCCTCCACTTT
CDR3 length: 14
D gene: -
J gene: TRBJ1-6
V gene: TRBV25-1
clone size: few

CDR3 protein: CASSQDRRSPAQYF
CDR3 DNA: TGCGCCAGCAGCCAAGATCGGAGGAGTCCGGCCCAGTACTTC
CDR3 length: 14
D gene: -
J gene: TRBJ2-5
V gene: TRBV4-3
clone size: -

CDR3 protein: CASSPQGGVNIQYF
CDR3 DNA: TGTGCCAGCAGCCCGCAGGGGGGTGTAAACATTCAGTACTTC
CDR3 length: 14
D gene: -
J gene: TRBJ2-4
V gene: TRBV7-6
clone size: few

CDR3 protein: CASSSMDSSRQYF
CDR3 DNA: TGTGCCAGCAGCTCCATGGACAGTTCACGGCAGTATTTT
CDR3 length: 13
D gene: -
J gene: TRBJ2-3
V gene: TRBV7-2
clone size: many

CDR3 protein: CASSYPGTGNTEAFF
CDR3 DNA: TGCGCCAGCAGCTACCCGGGGACAGGGAACACTGAAGCTTTCTTT
CDR3 length: 15
D gene: TRBD1
J gene: TRBJ1-1
V gene: TRBV5-1
clone size: -

CDR3 protein: CASSFRTGGANYGYTF
CDR3 DNA: TGTGCCAGCAGCTTTCGGACAGGGGGAGCTAACTATGGCTACACCTTC
CDR3 length: 16
D gene: TRBD1
J gene: TRBJ1-2
V gene: TRBV7-9
clone size: -

CDR3 protein: CASSFDERETQYF
CDR3 DNA: TGTGCCAGCAGTTTTGATGAGCGAGAGACCCAGTACTTC
CDR3 length: 13
D gene: -
J gene: TRBJ2-5
V gene: TRBV27
clone size: -

CDR3 protein: CASSLAWNGVNTEAFF
CDR3 DNA: TGCGCCAGCAGCCTAGCTTGGAACGGGGTTAACACTGAAGCTTTCTTT
CDR3 length: 16
D gene: -
J gene: TRBJ1-1
V gene: TRBV4-3
clone size: few

CDR3 protein: CASSFAGGPEQYF
CDR3 DNA: TGTGCCAGCAGTTTCGCGGGAGGGCCCGAGCAGTACTTC
CDR3 length: 13
D gene: TRBD2
J gene: TRBJ2-7
V gene: TRBV12-3/TRBV12-4
clone size: -

CDR3 protein: CSAIDIAGVTDTQYF
CDR3 DNA: TGCAGTGCCATCGACATAGCGGGTGTCACAGATACGCAGTATTTT
CDR3 length: 15
D gene: TRBD2
J gene: TRBJ2-3
V gene: TRBV20-1
clone size: -

CDR3 protein: CASSYSVRTGGYTF
CDR3 DNA: TGTGCCAGCAGTTACTCCGTCAGGACGGGAGGCTACACCTTC
CDR3 length: 14
D gene: -
J gene: TRBJ1-2
V gene: TRBV6-5
clone size: few

CDR3 protein: CATSSRAPLEQYF
CDR3 DNA: TGTGCCACCAGCAGCCGGGCCCCCTTGGAGCAGTACTTC
CDR3 length: 13
D gene: -
J gene: TRBJ2-7
V gene: TRBV15
clone size: -

CDR3 protein: CASSQELEGAFF
CDR3 DNA: TGCGCCAGCAGCCAAGAACTGGAGGGGGCTTTCTTT
CDR3 length: 12
D gene: -
J gene: TRBJ1-1
V gene: TRBV4-1
clone size: -

CDR3 protein: CASGLRQGAGELFF
CDR3 DNA: TGTGCCAGCGGGCTGAGACAGGGGGCCGGGGAGCTGTTTTTT
CDR3 length: 14
D gene: TRBD1
J gene: TRBJ2-2
V gene: TRBV7-6
clone size: once

CDR3 protein: CASAALAGGLDTQYF
CDR3 DNA: TGTGCCAGTGCAGCTCTAGCGGGGGGCTTGGATACGCAGTATTTT
CDR3 length: 15
D gene: TRBD2
J gene: TRBJ2-3
V gene: TRBV11-2
clone size: few

CDR3 protein: CASSQALRTSPQYF
CDR3 DNA: TGCGCCAGCAGCCAAGCGTTGAGGACGTCGCCGCAGTATTTT
CDR3 length: 14
D gene: -
J gene: TRBJ2-3
V gene: TRBV4-3
clone size: -

CDR3 protein: CASSPRDNWMETQYF
CDR3 DNA: TGTGCCAGCAGCCCACGGGACAATTGGATGGAGACCCAGTACTTC
CDR3 length: 15
D gene: -
J gene: TRBJ2-5
V gene: TRBV7-6
clone size: few

CDR3 protein: CASSQGASGGSYQETQYF
CDR3 DNA: TGCGCCAGCAGCCAAGGGGCTAGCGGGGGGTCCTACCAAGAGACCCAGTACTTC
CDR3 length: 18
D gene: TRBD2
J gene: TRBJ2-5
V gene: TRBV4-3
clone size: -

CDR3 protein: CASSIGGAAKNIQYF
CDR3 DNA: TGTGCCAGTAGTATAGGGGGGGCGGCCAAAAACATTCAGTACTTC
CDR3 length: 15
D gene: -
J gene: TRBJ2-4
V gene: TRBV19
clone size: -

CDR3 protein: CASSYGSRPHYGYTF
CDR3 DNA: TGTGCCAGCAGTTACGGTTCGCGTCCACACTATGGCTACACCTTC
CDR3 length: 15
D gene: -
J gene: TRBJ1-2
V gene: TRBV6-5
clone size: few

CDR3 protein: CSAREGFGGYTF
CDR3 DNA: TGCAGTGCTAGAGAAGGGTTCGGTGGCTACACCTTC
CDR3 length: 12
D gene: -
J gene: TRBJ1-2
V gene: TRBV20-1
clone size: -

CDR3 protein: CASSFGSNTEAFF
CDR3 DNA: TGTGCCAGCAGCTTTGGCTCGAACACTGAAGCTTTCTTT
CDR3 length: 13
D gene: -
J gene: TRBJ1-1
V gene: TRBV7-9
clone size: -

CDR3 protein: CASSPTGRPPDTQYF
CDR3 DNA: TGTGCCAGCAGTCCGACTGGACGCCCCCCCGATACGCAGTATTTT
CDR3 length: 15
D gene: -
J gene: TRBJ2-3
V gene: TRBV12-3/TRBV12-4
clone size: few

CDR3 protein: CASIPGSGTDTQYF
CDR3 DNA: TGTGCCAGCATCCCGGGGTCGGGCACAGATACGCAGTATTTT
CDR3 length: 14
D gene: -
J gene: TRBJ2-3
V gene: TRBV6-2/TRBV6-3
clone size: -

CDR3 protein: CASSLGLGAEAFF
CDR3 DNA: TGTGCCAGCAGCTTGGGCCTGGGAGCTGAAGCTTTCTTT
CDR3 length: 13
D gene: -
J gene: TRBJ1-1
V gene: TRBV5-6
clone size: -

CDR3 protein: CASSLVSWDSFLNTEAFF
CDR3 DNA: TGTGCCAGCAGCTTAGTTTCATGGGACAGTTTCTTGAACACTGAAGCTTTCTTT
CDR3 length: 18
D gene: TRBD1
J gene: TRBJ1-1
V gene: TRBV7-9
clone size: -

CDR3 protein: CASRTTGGYGYTF
CDR3 DNA: TGTGCCAGCCGGACGACAGGGGGCTATGGCTACACCTTC
CDR3 length: 13
D gene: TRBD1
J gene: TRBJ1-2
V gene: TRBV6-1
clone size: -

CDR3 protein: CSARAPGQLGSPLHF
CDR3 DNA: TGCAGTGCTAGGGCCCCCGGACAGTTAGGTTCACCCCTCCACTTT
CDR3 length: 15
D gene: -
J gene: TRBJ1-6
V gene: TRBV20-1
clone size: few

CDR3 protein: CASSSGRPHTGELFF
CDR3 DNA: TGCGCCAGCAGCTCGGGGAGGCCCCACACCGGGGAGCTGTTTTTT
CDR3 length: 15
D gene: -
J gene: TRBJ2-2
V gene: TRBV5-1
clone size: few

CDR3 protein: CASSLLLAGGQDTQYF
CDR3 DNA: TGTGCCAGCAGCTTACTCCTAGCGGGGGGGCAGGATACGCAGTATTTT
CDR3 length: 16
D gene: TRBD2
J gene: TRBJ2-3
V gene: TRBV7-2
clone size: -

CDR3 protein: CAISPAQGINEQFF
CDR3 DNA: TGTGCCATCAGTCCTGCACAGGGCATCAATGAGCAGTTCTTC
CDR3 length: 14
D gene: -
J gene: TRBJ2-1
V gene: TRBV10-3
clone size: few

CDR3 protein: CASSFDTGGSPQHF
CDR3 DNA: TGTGCCAGCAGCTTTGATACAGGGGGATCGCCCCAGCATTTT
CDR3 length: 14
D gene: TRBD1
J gene: TRBJ1-5
V gene: TRBV7-2
clone size: -

CDR3 protein: CASSKHYVFREQFF
CDR3 DNA: TGCGCCAGCAGCAAGCACTACGTATTTCGGGAGCAGTTCTTC
CDR3 length: 14
D gene: -
J gene: TRBJ2-1
V gene: TRBV5-1
clone size: few

CDR3 protein: CAISQGEYTEAFF
CDR3 DNA: TGTGCCATCAGTCAGGGGGAGTACACTGAAGCTTTCTTT
CDR3 length: 13
D gene: TRBD1
J gene: TRBJ1-1
V gene: TRBV10-3
clone size: -

CDR3 protein: CSAEDPRGVGNTEAFF
CDR3 DNA: TGCAGTGCTGAAGACCCGAGGGGCGTGGGGAACACTGAAGCTTTCTTT
CDR3 length: 16
D gene: -
J gene: TRBJ1-1
V gene: TRBV20-1
clone size: few

CDR3 protein: CASSFRDRTDTQYF
CDR3 DNA: TGTGCCAGCAGCTTTAGAGACCGGACAGATACGCAGTATTTT
CDR3 length: 14
D gene: -
J gene: TRBJ2-3
V gene: TRBV28
clone size: -

CDR3 protein: CSARDRVTAYEQYF
CDR3 DNA: TGCAGTGCTAGAGATCGAGTCACCGCCTACGAGCAGTACTTC
CDR3 length: 14
D gene: -
J gene: TRBJ2-7
V gene: TRBV20-1
clone size: few

CDR3 protein: CSAIVRGPTQETQYF
CDR3 DNA: TGCAGTGCTATCGTCAGGGGGCCGACACAAGAGACCCAGTACTTC
CDR3 length: 15
D gene: TRBD1
J gene: TRBJ2-5
V gene: TRBV20-1
clone size: -

CDR3 protein: CASRSGLGTDTQYF
CDR3 DNA: TGTGCCAGCAGATCAGGGCTGGGCACAGATACGCAGTATTTT
CDR3 length: 14
D gene: -
J gene: TRBJ2-3
V gene: TRBV12-3/TRBV12-4
clone size: many